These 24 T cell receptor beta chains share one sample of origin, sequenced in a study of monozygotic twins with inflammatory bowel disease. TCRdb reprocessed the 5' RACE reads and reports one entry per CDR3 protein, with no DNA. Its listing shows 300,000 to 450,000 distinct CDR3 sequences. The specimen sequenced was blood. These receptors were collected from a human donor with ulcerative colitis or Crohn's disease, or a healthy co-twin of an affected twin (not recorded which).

The CDR3 region is CASRPSGWTGELFF. V usage is TRBV6-2 or TRBV6-3 and J usage is TRBJ2-2; TCRdb indicates TRBD2, and absent DNA this call remains unverified. Germline V gene data show CDR1 as MNHEY and CDR2 as SVGEGT. The CDR3 contains 14 residues.

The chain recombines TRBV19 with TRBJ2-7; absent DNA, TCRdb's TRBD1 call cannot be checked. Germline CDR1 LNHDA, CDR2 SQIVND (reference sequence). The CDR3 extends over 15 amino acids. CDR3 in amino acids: CASSIPGTGSYEQYF.

The CDR3 reads CASQRGGGYNEQFF. V usage is TRBV5-1 and J usage is TRBJ2-1; with no DNA, the TCRdb D assignment of TRBD1 cannot be verified. Germline assignment: CDR1 SGHRS and CDR2 YFSETQ. The CDR3 covers 14 residues.

The CDR3 protein is CASSSQGIGNTIYF. The chain combines TRBV27 with TRBJ1-3; the TRBD1 assignment by TCRdb is unverifiable without DNA. Germline V lookup: CDR1 MNHEY, CDR2 SMNVEV (reference sequence). This CDR3 has 14 residues.

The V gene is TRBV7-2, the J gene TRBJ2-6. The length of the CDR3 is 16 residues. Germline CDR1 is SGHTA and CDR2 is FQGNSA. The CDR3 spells CASSLDGGSGANVLTF.

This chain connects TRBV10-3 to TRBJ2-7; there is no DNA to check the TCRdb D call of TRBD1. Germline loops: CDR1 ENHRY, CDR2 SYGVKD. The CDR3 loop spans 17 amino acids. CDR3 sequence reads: CAISESPGTGGPYEQYF.

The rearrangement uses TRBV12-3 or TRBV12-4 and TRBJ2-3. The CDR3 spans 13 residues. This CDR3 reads CASSSNGANTQYF.

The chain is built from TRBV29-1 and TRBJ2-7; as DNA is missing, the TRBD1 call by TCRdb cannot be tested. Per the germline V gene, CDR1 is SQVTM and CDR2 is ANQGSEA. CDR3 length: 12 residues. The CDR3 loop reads CSVGQGGYEQYF.

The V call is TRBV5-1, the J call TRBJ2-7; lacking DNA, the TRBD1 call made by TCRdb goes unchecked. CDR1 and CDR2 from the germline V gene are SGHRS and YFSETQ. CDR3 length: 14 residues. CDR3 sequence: CASSSGQGGDEQYF.

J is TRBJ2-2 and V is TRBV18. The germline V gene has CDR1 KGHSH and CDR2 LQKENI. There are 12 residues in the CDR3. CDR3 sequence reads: CASSPRTGELFF. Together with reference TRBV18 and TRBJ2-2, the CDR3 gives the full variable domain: NAGVMQNPRHLVRRRGQEARLRCSPMKGHSHVYWYRQLPEEGLKFMVYLQKENIIDESGMPKERFSAEFPKEGPSILRIQQVVRGDSAAYFCASSPRTGELFFGEGSRLTVL.

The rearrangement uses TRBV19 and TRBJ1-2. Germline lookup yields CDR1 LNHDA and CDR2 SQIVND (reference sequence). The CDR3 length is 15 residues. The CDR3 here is CASTSRDGANYGYTF.

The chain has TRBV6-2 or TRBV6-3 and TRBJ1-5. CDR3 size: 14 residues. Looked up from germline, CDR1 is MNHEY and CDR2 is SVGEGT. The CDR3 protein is CASRRGGRYQPQHF.

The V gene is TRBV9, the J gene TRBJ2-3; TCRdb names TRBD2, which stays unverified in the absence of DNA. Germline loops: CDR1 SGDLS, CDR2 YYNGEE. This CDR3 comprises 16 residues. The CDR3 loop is CAGSGGLAGGPDTQYF.

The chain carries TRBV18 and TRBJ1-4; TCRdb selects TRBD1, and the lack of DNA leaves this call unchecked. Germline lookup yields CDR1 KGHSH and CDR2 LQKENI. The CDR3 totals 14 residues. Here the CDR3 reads CASSRSTGLEKLFF.

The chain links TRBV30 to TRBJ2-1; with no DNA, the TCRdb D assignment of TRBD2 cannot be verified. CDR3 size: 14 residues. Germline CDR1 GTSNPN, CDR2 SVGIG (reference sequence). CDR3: CACPREADLNEQFF. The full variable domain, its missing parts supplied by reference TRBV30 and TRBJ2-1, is SQTIHQWPATLVQPVGSPLSLECTVEGTSNPNLYWYRQAAGRGLQLLFYSVGIGQISSEVPQNLSASRPQDRQFILSSKKLLLSDSGFYLCACPREADLNEQFFGPGTRLTVL.

CDR3 in amino acids: CNLLAGEETQYF. J is TRBJ2-5 and V is TRBV20-1; TCRdb returns TRBD2, unconfirmable since there is no DNA. The CDR3 has 12 amino acids. Germline-derived CDR1 and CDR2 are DFQATT and SNEGSKA (reference sequence).

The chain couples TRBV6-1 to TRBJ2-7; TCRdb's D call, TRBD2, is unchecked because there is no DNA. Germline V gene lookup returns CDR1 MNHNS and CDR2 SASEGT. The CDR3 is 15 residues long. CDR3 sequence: CASILRAGPSYEQYF.

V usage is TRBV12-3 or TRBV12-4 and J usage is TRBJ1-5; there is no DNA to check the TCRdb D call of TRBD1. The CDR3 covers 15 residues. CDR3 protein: CASSEQGVGNQPQHF.

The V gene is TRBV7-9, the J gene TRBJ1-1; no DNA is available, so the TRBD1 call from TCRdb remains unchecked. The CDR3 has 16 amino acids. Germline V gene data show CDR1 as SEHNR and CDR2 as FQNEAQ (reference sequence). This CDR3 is CASSSDHRGVDTEAFF.

The CDR3 is CASSGGTYTGELFF. The chain has TRBV5-1 and TRBJ2-2; TCRdb's D call, TRBD2, is unchecked because there is no DNA. The germline V gene has CDR1 SGHRS and CDR2 YFSETQ. The CDR3 extends over 14 amino acids.

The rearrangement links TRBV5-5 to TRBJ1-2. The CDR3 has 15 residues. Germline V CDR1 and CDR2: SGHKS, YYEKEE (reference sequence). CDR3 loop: CASSLGASANYGYTF.

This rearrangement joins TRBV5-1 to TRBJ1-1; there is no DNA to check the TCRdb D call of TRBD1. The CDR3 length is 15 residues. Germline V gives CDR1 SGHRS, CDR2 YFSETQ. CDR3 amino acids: CASSPGEADNTEAFF.

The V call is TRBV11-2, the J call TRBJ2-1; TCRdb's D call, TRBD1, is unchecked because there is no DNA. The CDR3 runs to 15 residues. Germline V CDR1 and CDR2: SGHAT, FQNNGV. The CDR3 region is CASSLPGQGQNEQFF.

This CDR3 reads CASSADRARSPLHF. J is TRBJ1-6 and V is TRBV7-6; TCRdb picks TRBD1, but there is no DNA to check that call. The CDR3 is 14 residues long. Germline V CDR1 and CDR2: SGHVS, FNYEAQ.